One T cell receptor (beta chain) is described in this entry. Antigen unknown. Clones were read by immunoSEQ multiplex PCR, and TCRdb kept only the in-frame ones, dropping some. Of approximately 200,000 clones in the sample, approximately 86% were seen once. The source of the sample is a study of T cell responses to AZD1222 COVID-19 vaccine. Broader study findings: At baseline, seropositivity was found in only six or seven AZD1222 recipients. Breadth and depth of Spike-specific TCRs rose after two AZD1222 doses. Nearly half of the spike-specific TCRs reportedly recognize variant regions that carry no mutations. Sampling that yielded the repertoires occurred only after the peak T cell response.

The germline V and J ends were trimmed by 3 bases and 8 bases, with 16 bases remaining between them. The CDR3 has 15 amino acids. Looked up from germline, CDR1 is SGHAT and CDR2 is FQNNGV. The TCR originated in an adult in good health. The rearrangement uses TRBV11-2 and TRBJ1-4, with D possibly TRBD1 on 5 matching bases. The source was peripheral blood, collected on day 0 of AZD1222 vaccination. The DNA of the CDR3 is TGTGCCAGCAGCTTCGGCAGGGAGCTGAGGGAAAAACTGTTTTTT. It yields the protein CASSFGRELREKLFF.